This TCR beta chain was observed in a study of T cell responses to AZD1222 COVID-19 vaccine. Regarding the study as a whole: There were mostly white British donors and more females than males, and clonal diversity was possibly underestimated. Only a handful of AZD1222 recipients, several in all, had baseline seropositivity.

Germline CDR1 and CDR2: MGHRA and YSYEKL. The V segment lost 0 bases and the J segment 4 bases; nucleotides outside the gene matches: 17. This CDR3 has 20 residues. With respect to this clone: Its target is unknown.

Second doses were pooled across both intervals (about 4 or about 12 weeks). Measured with immunoSEQ multiplex PCR; TCRdb has only the in-frame clones, and not every one. The repertoire holds 120,000 to 150,000 clones, 89% seen once, with roughly 1.5% in the top ten. The material was peripheral blood, obtained 28 days after the second AZD1222 dose. This receptor was identified in an adult who received the AZD1222 COVID-19 vaccine. V is TRBV4-1 and J is TRBJ2-7; 11 bases fit TRBD2. CDR3 in amino acids: CASSQETVLAGGRTPYEQYF. The DNA of the CDR3 is TGCGCCAGCAGCCAAGAGACGGTTCTAGCGGGAGGTCGGACCCCTTACGAGCAGTACTTC.